The 10 T cell receptor beta chains listed next were all sequenced from one sample in a study of T cell responses to AZD1222 COVID-19 vaccine. Generated by immunoSEQ multiplex PCR, the TCRdb table keeps only in-frame clones and is missing some. The sample includes 250,000 to 300,000 clones, 94% of them seen just once. Specimen: peripheral blood, collected 28 days after the second AZD1222 dose. The receptors were gathered from an adult who received the AZD1222 COVID-19 vaccine.

This clone was found once. The genes are TRBV19 and TRBJ1-5; D is undetermined. V was shortened by 5 bases and J by 3 bases, with 14 bases between the two germline ends. Germline CDR1 is LNHDA and CDR2 is SQIVND (reference sequence). This CDR3 has 15 amino acids. The DNA of the CDR3 is TGTGCCAGTAGTGAACTGGAGGGATACAATCAGCCCCAGCATTTT. Translated: CASSELEGYNQPQHF.

The rearrangement links TRBV25-1 to TRBJ1-2; D possibly corresponds to TRBD1 (5 bases). V was clipped by 6 bases and J by 7 bases, with 12 bases between them. CDR1 and CDR2 (germline): MGHDK, SYGVNS. This CDR3 spans 12 amino acids. CDR3 sequence reads: CASRAGGFGYTF. DNA of the CDR3: TGTGCCAGCAGGGCCGGGGGGTTTGGCTACACCTTC.

This chain links TRBV4-2 with TRBJ1-3, with D unresolved. The CDR3 runs to 16 residues. Germline V gene data show CDR1 as LGHNA and CDR2 as YNFKEQ. V shed 4 bases and J shed 0 bases, with 13 bases lying between them. CDR3: CASSPWARDSGNTIYF. CDR3 sequence (DNA): TGTGCCAGCAGCCCCTGGGCGAGGGACTCTGGAAACACCATATATTTT.

The chain is built from TRBV11-2 and TRBJ2-5; D remains ambiguous. This CDR3 is built from 15 residues. Trimming shortened V by 5 bases and J by 0 bases, and 13 bases separated the two germline ends. Germline assignment: CDR1 SGHAT and CDR2 FQNNGV. The CDR3 loop reads CASSRVLTNQETQYF. In DNA, the CDR3 is TGTGCCAGCAGCCGCGTTCTTACGAACCAAGAGACCCAGTACTTC.

The J gene is TRBJ2-7, the V gene TRBV29-1, with TRBD2 identical over 12 bases. The CDR3 contains 14 residues. Germline V lookup: CDR1 SQVTM, CDR2 ANQGSEA. V was pared by 6 bases and J by 2 bases, with 5 bases of the junction left unmatched. This CDR3 is CSVETSGGTYEQYF. The CDR3 DNA follows: TGCAGCGTCGAGACTAGCGGGGGTACCTACGAGCAGTACTTC.

The V and J genes are TRBV27 and TRBJ2-7, with D possibly matching TRBD1 (6 bases). The CDR3 has 14 residues. The V end was cut by 6 bases, the J end by 3 bases, with 15 bases between. Germline assignment: CDR1 MNHEY and CDR2 SMNVEV (reference sequence). CDR3 sequence (DNA): TGTGCCAGCAGCCCAAGCCCACAGGGCTACGAGCAGTACTTC. It specifies CASSPSPQGYEQYF.

This rearrangement joins TRBV11-2 to TRBJ1-5; maybe TRBD1 (6 bases). Trimming pared 0 bases from V and 4 bases from J, leaving 10 bases between. The CDR3 spans 15 residues. Germline lookup yields CDR1 SGHAT and CDR2 FQNNGV. CDR3 DNA: TGTGCCAGCAGCTTAGAATCCAGGGGAAATCAGCCCCAGCATTTT. Translating it yields CASSLESRGNQPQHF.

The chain couples TRBV7-2 to TRBJ1-2; TRBD1 is a possible D gene (5 bases). With 1 base removed from V and 5 bases from J, the gap between germline ends came to 14 bases. The CDR3 length is 15 residues. CDR1 is SGHTA and CDR2 is FQGNSA in the germline V gene. The CDR3 DNA is TGTGCCAGCAGCTTAGGGCAGGGTAGTAGTTATGGCTACACCTTC. It yields the protein CASSLGQGSSYGYTF.

The chain has TRBV15 and TRBJ1-1; D remains ambiguous. Trimming took off 5 bases at V and 3 bases at J, with 10 bases between the two ends. The CDR3 totals 13 residues. Germline CDR1 is LNHNV and CDR2 is YYDKDF (reference sequence). In nucleotides, the CDR3 is TGTGCCACCAGCTTTTATTCTTACACTGAAGCTTTCTTT. Encoded protein: CATSFYSYTEAFF. Filled out from reference TRBV15 and TRBJ1-1, the complete variable domain reads DAMVIQNPRYQVTQFGKPVTLSCSQTLNHNVMYWYQQKSSQAPKLLFHYYDKDFNNEADTPDNFQSRRPNTSFCFLDIRSPGLGDTAMYLCATSFYSYTEAFFGQGTRLTVV.

This clone came up once. This rearrangement joins TRBV28 to TRBJ1-2; D call uncertain. V was pared by 10 bases and J by 4 bases, with 10 bases between. CDR1 is MDHEN, CDR2 SYDVKM, per germline. The CDR3 covers 11 residues. Here the CDR3 reads CAILGGYGYTF. Here the CDR3 DNA reads TGTGCCATCTTAGGTGGCTATGGCTACACCTTC.